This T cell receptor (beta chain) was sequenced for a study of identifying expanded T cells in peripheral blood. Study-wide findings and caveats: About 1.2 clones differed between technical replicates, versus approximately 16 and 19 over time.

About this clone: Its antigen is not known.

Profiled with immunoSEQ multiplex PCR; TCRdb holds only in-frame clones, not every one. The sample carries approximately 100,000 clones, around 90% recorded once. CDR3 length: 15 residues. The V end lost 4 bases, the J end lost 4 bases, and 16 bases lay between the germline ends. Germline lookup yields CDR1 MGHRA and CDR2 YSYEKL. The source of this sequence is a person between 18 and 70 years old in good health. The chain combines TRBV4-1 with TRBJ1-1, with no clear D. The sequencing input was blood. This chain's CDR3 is CASSRSMGVPTEAFF. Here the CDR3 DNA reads TGCGCCAGCAGCCGATCAATGGGCGTCCCCACTGAAGCTTTCTTT.